The clone carrying this T cell receptor (beta chain) was counted only a few times. This entry belongs to a study of Tregs in tolerant kidney transplant recipients. Profiling relied on immunoSEQ multiplex PCR, and the TCRdb table lists in-frame clones only, not all of them. The sample yields some 69,000 clones, 84% seen once. The receptor comes from a human donor in good health. Material for sequencing was CD4+ T cells from blood.

The CDR3 coding sequence is TGTGCCAGCAGCCCCGTTGAAGCCGGGGAGCTGTTTTTT. It encodes CASSPVEAGELFF. The V and J genes are TRBV5-5 and TRBJ2-2; unclear D gene. V was shortened by 4 bases and J by 6 bases, with 10 bases between the two germline ends. The germline V gene has CDR1 SGHKS and CDR2 YYEKEE (reference sequence). The CDR3 totals 13 residues. The full variable domain, with the rest looked up from reference TRBV5-5 and TRBJ2-2, is DAGVTQSPTHLIKTRGQQVTLRCSPISGHKSVSWYQQVLGQGPQFIFQYYEKEERGRGNFPDRFSARQFPNYSSELNVNALLLGDSALYLCASSPVEAGELFFGEGSRLTVL.